This T cell receptor beta chain was identified in a study of Ad26.COV2.S vaccination and SARS-CoV-2 variants. Study details: Within the COV1001 Ad26.COV2.S trial arm, the donor was enrolled. Study-wide results and caveats: Those who received vaccine or placebo ended up with similar non-spike TCR breadth.

For this clone: Its antigen is undetermined.

Clones were read by immunoSEQ multiplex PCR, and TCRdb kept only the in-frame ones, dropping some. The sample carries over 400,000 clones, 89% recorded once. The V end lost 1 base, the J end lost 1 base, and 8 bases lay between the germline ends. The CDR3 loop spans 14 amino acids. Looked up from germline, CDR1 is SGHNT and CDR2 is YYREEE (reference sequence). The treatment: some 20 received Ad26.COV2.S at low or high dose, single or two shots; roughly five received placebo; per-sample allocation not given. Sampling occurred on day 63 after the first vaccine or placebo injection. The specimen comprised peripheral blood, sampled in a trial of Ad26.COV2.S vaccine versus placebo. The chain has TRBV5-4 and TRBJ1-2; D is unclear. The TCR was taken from a person aged 18-65 years who received the Ad26.COV2.S COVID-19 vaccine or a placebo. The CDR3 sequence is CASSLQRDNYGYTF. The DNA for the CDR3 is TGTGCCAGCAGCTTGCAGAGAGATAACTATGGCTACACCTTC.